What follows describes a single TCR beta chain. The antigen is undetermined. These data originate in a study of CD8+ T cells in alopecia areata. Study context: In an open-label trial, patients got 5 to 10 mg tofacitinib twice daily. After 6 to 18 months of tofacitinib, follow-up continued 6 months off drug.

cDNA prepared by RNA extraction and subsequent reverse transcription served as the template for sequencing. Here immunoSEQ multiplex PCR was the method, and the copy in TCRdb shows in-frame clones only, minus some. The sample shows some 170,000 clones, approximately 65% of them seen only once. General observations from the study: Scalp sample sequencing also detects resident alphabeta T cells of normal skin.

The CDR3 consists of 16 residues. Trimming removed 2 bases from V and 0 bases from J, with 12 bases in between. Germline lookup yields CDR1 SNHLY and CDR2 FYNNEI. V and J are TRBV2 and TRBJ2-3, with TRBD2 as a possible D gene (6 bases). The clonotype comes from a human donor with alopecia areata. The sample here was CD8+ T cells sorted from blood, taken at week 0. CDR3 loop: CASSESLATSTDTQYF. In nucleotides, the CDR3 is TGTGCCAGCAGTGAAAGCCTAGCGACAAGCACAGATACGCAGTATTTT.